This passage covers 20 T cell receptor beta chains from one sample sequenced in a study of T cells in Graves' hyperthyroidism and ophthalmopathy. RNA transcripts yielded amplified TCR beta CDR3 regions. HTBI primers were used for first-round RT-PCR of the TCR CDR3. TCRdb passed the multiplex PCR reads through MiXCR, listing each CDR3 protein once. The table lists hundreds of thousands of distinct CDR3 sequences, 11% to 15% of them singletons. What was sequenced was blood. Receptors were obtained from a young woman with Graves' hyperthyroidism.

This clonotype showed up many times. V usage is TRBV19 and J usage is TRBJ2-6, with D perhaps matching TRBD2 (5 bases). The CDR3 runs 16 residues. CDR1 and CDR2 from the germline V gene are LNHDA and SQIVND (reference sequence). With 6 bases removed from V and 0 bases from J, the gap between germline ends came to 12 bases. CDR3 in amino acids: CASRIFGSSGANVLTF. The CDR3 bases are TGTGCCAGTAGGATATTTGGGAGCTCTGGGGCCAACGTCCTGACTTTC.

This clonotype was seen a few times. V is TRBV7-9 and J is TRBJ1-2; D is possibly TRBD1 (5 bases). CDR3 length: 15 amino acids. CDR1 SEHNR and CDR2 FQNEAQ come from the germline V gene (reference sequence). V lost 8 bases to trimming and J lost 2 bases, with 18 bases between them. The CDR3 sequence is CASAGGRAGNYGYTF. The CDR3 DNA sequence: TGTGCCAGCGCCGGGGGGAGGGCGGGGAACTATGGCTACACCTTC.

The gene calls are TRBV4-2 and TRBJ1-1; D is uncertain. The CDR3 is 14 amino acids. Trimming took 0 bases from V and 5 from J, leaving 10 bases between them. Germline lookup yields CDR1 LGHNA and CDR2 YNFKEQ. The CDR3 spells CASSQDTGSTEAFF. CDR3 coding DNA: TGTGCCAGCAGCCAAGATACGGGATCAACTGAAGCTTTCTTT.

Points on this clonotype: Just one base apart from a much larger clone, this may be a read error. The J gene is TRBJ2-5, the V gene TRBV12-3 or TRBV12-4; no firm D call. V lost 8 bases to trimming and J lost 4 bases, with 17 bases between them. The CDR3 is 14 amino acids. This chain's CDR3 is CASCPPSRPETQYF. CDR3 bases: TGTGCCAGCTGTCCCCCCAGCCGCCCAGAGACCCAGTACTTC.

This clonotype was counted many times. V is TRBV28 and J is TRBJ2-4, with a possible D match to TRBD2 (7 bases). Germline CDR1 and CDR2: MDHEN and SYDVKM. The CDR3 covers 19 residues. Trimming pared 4 bases from V and 0 bases from J, leaving 22 bases between. As DNA, the CDR3 is TGTGCCAGCAGTTATAAACAGGGAGGGAGGGGACTAGCCAAAAACATTCAGTACTTC. This gives the protein CASSYKQGGRGLAKNIQYF.

To note about this clonotype: A clone one base away is much larger, so this may be a read error. In nucleotides, the CDR3 is TGTGCCAGCAGCTCGTATAGGGCAGGGGAGCAAGAGACCCGGTACTTC. It codes for CASSSYRAGEQETRYF. V is TRBV27 and J is TRBJ2-5, with D possibly TRBD1 on 6 matching bases. The CDR3 is 16 amino acids. The germline V gene encodes CDR1 MNHEY and CDR2 SMNVEV (reference sequence).

This clonotype has a count of ten or more. The DNA of the CDR3 is TGTGCCAGCAGCCCGCTTAACCGGGACAGGGTGTCGCGCACTGAAGCTTTCTTT. This translates into CASSPLNRDRVSRTEAFF. The chain couples TRBV11-2 to TRBJ1-1; 9 positions agree with TRBD1. Germline CDR1 and CDR2: SGHAT and FQNNGV. The CDR3 has 18 residues. Trimming at V came to 5 bases and at J to 4 bases, leaving 17 bases not matched to a gene.

Many counts were recorded for this clonotype. J is TRBJ1-1 and V is TRBV6-2 or TRBV6-3; D possibly corresponds to TRBD1 (6 bases). The CDR3 sequence is 16 residues long. Trimming took 6 bases from V and 1 from J, leaving 18 bases between them. Per germline, CDR1 MNHEY and CDR2 SVGEGT. The CDR3 protein is CASSPTGIVENTEAFF. Here the CDR3 DNA reads TGTGCCAGCAGCCCCACAGGGATTGTTGAGAACACTGAAGCTTTCTTT.

The V gene is TRBV3-1, the J gene TRBJ1-4; D gene ambiguous. The V and J ends lost 0 bases and 9 bases respectively, with 17 bases between them. CDR3 length equals 16 residues. Germline values: CDR1 LGHDT, CDR2 YNNKEL (reference sequence). The DNA of the CDR3 is TGTGCCAGCAGCCAAGATCGGGTTAACGGTGTGAAAAAACTGTTTTTT. As protein: CASSQDRVNGVKKLFF.

The chain employs TRBV19 and TRBJ1-5, with TRBD1 matching 9 bases. From germline, CDR1 is LNHDA and CDR2 SQIVND (reference sequence). The CDR3 length is 16 residues. The V and J ends lost 5 bases and 1 base, in that order; junction bases with no gene match: 6. CDR3 bases: TGTGCCAGTAGTCGGACAGGGGATTACAGCAATCAGCCCCAGCATTTT. Its translation: CASSRTGDYSNQPQHF.

The V and J genes are TRBV14 and TRBJ2-2; 10 bases agree with TRBD1. This CDR3 region has 16 residues. Germline values: CDR1 SGHDN, CDR2 FVKESK. The V and J ends lost 5 bases and 5 bases, in that order; junction bases with no gene match: 8. Written as DNA, the CDR3 is TGTGCCAGCAGCAGATGGGGACAGGGGATTACCGGGGAGCTGTTTTTT. Encoded protein: CASSRWGQGITGELFF. The variable domain in full, with the rest retrieved from reference TRBV14 and TRBJ2-2, is EAGVTQFPSHSVIEKGQTVTLRCDPISGHDNLYWYRRVMGKEIKFLLHFVKESKQDESGMPNNRFLAERTGGTYSTLKVQPAELEDSGVYFCASSRWGQGITGELFFGEGSRLTVL.

The table lists this clonotype with many counts. V and J are TRBV27 and TRBJ2-3; D unresolved. This CDR3 is 14 amino acids long. Deletions cut 7 bases from V and 2 bases from J, with 13 bases between. Germline V gene sequence: CDR1 MNHEY, CDR2 SMNVEV (reference sequence). CDR3 amino acids: CASTQQSTTDTQYF. The CDR3 nucleotides are TGTGCCAGCACTCAGCAATCGACCACAGATACGCAGTATTTT.

This chain connects TRBV7-2 to TRBJ2-7; D may be TRBD1 (5 bases). The germline gives CDR1 SGHTA, CDR2 FQGNSA. V dropped 2 bases and J dropped 4 bases, with 15 bases sitting between them. There are 15 residues in the CDR3. CDR3 bases: TGTGCCAGCAGCTTAACAGGCAGGGTAGGATACGAGCAGTACTTC. It codes for CASSLTGRVGYEQYF.

This clonotype was seen repeatedly, ten times or more. The chain recombines TRBV2 with TRBJ1-1, with 9 bases identical to TRBD1. The CDR3 extends over 13 amino acids. V was pared by 8 bases and J by 0 bases, with 1 base of the junction left unmatched. The germline V gene encodes CDR1 SNHLY and CDR2 FYNNEI. As DNA, the CDR3 is TGTGCCAGCCGGGACAGGGTGAACACTGAAGCTTTCTTT. Amino acids: CASRDRVNTEAFF.

This clonotype came up a few times. The chain employs TRBV6-6 and TRBJ2-1; TRBD2 agrees at 13 bases. Germline assignment: CDR1 MNHNY and CDR2 SVGAGI (reference sequence). The CDR3 consists of 19 residues. The junction had 6 bases not matched to a gene; V was cut back by 0 bases and J by 1 base. The CDR3 sequence: CASSYSGLAGVGSYNEQFF. CDR3 DNA: TGTGCCAGCAGTTACTCTGGACTAGCGGGAGTGGGATCCTACAATGAGCAGTTCTTC.

This clonotype was seen more than once but under ten times. The genes are TRBV9 and TRBJ2-1; 7 positions match TRBD2. With 4 bases clipped from V and 0 bases from J, the junction kept 10 bases outside the gene matches. Germline V gives CDR1 SGDLS, CDR2 YYNGEE. This CDR3 region has 17 residues. CDR3 sequence: CASSPGGAFSSYNEQFF. The CDR3 bases are TGTGCCAGCAGCCCGGGGGGAGCGTTTAGCTCCTACAATGAGCAGTTCTTC.

In this sample, this clonotype turned up a few times. This rearrangement joins TRBV24-1 to TRBJ1-4, with D possibly being TRBD1 (6 bases). The V end lost 2 bases, the J end lost 7 bases, and 16 bases lay between the germline ends. This CDR3 has 16 residues. Germline CDR1 is KGHDR and CDR2 is SFDVKD. The CDR3 DNA reads TGTGCCACCAGTGATTCACAGGGAGAGGACGGTGAAAAACTGTTTTTT. Residues: CATSDSQGEDGEKLFF.

The V gene is TRBV18, the J gene TRBJ1-5, with 7 bases that match TRBD1. CDR1 and CDR2 (germline): KGHSH, LQKENI. The CDR3 extends over 15 amino acids. Germline trimming cut 1 base from V and 7 bases from J; bases unmatched to any gene: 7. DNA for the CDR3: TGTGCCAGCTCACCACAACAGGGGCTAGGGCAGCCCCAGCATTTT. It encodes CASSPQQGLGQPQHF.

This clonotype has at least ten counts. The chain employs TRBV18 and TRBJ2-3; no definite D call. Per germline, CDR1 KGHSH and CDR2 LQKENI. This CDR3 is 14 amino acids long. The ends were cut back, 1 base at V and 4 bases at J, with 9 bases in the middle. The CDR3 DNA follows: TGTGCCAGCTCACCACTAAGGGCTGCAGATACGCAGTATTTT. Residues: CASSPLRAADTQYF.

This clonotype was picked up a small number of times. The rearrangement links TRBV20-1 to TRBJ1-1, with 8 bases matching TRBD1. The germline V gene has CDR1 DFQATT and CDR2 SNEGSKA (reference sequence). The CDR3 has 14 residues. V was clipped by 6 bases and J by 1 base; unmatched bases: 7. Here the CDR3 reads CSAQEGTGNTEAFF. The CDR3 bases are TGCAGTGCACAAGAGGGGACAGGGAACACTGAAGCTTTCTTT.